One and the same sample provided the 3 T cell receptor beta chains below, sequenced in a study of T cell repertoires in cytomegalovirus infection. MiXCR, run by TCRdb on the reads, gives a single entry per CDR3 protein. The repertoire holds approximately 750,000 distinct CDR3 sequences, with 35% as singletons. The sample consisted of PBMCs. These receptor sequences come from a human donor in good health (CMV status not recorded). Some clones in this sample may be carry-over from other donors' samples.

This clonotype was recorded a few times. The V call is TRBV7-4, the J call TRBJ1-2; no firm D call. Deletions cut 1 base from V and 4 bases from J, with 13 bases between. The CDR3 sequence is 15 residues long. Looked up from germline, CDR1 is SGHVT and CDR2 is SQSDAQ. The CDR3: CASSLETILSYGYTF. As DNA, the CDR3 is TGTGCCAGCAGCTTAGAGACTATCTTGAGCTATGGCTACACCTTC.

There are a few counts of this clonotype. The chain uses TRBV6-1 and TRBJ2-1; D gene uncertain. V was cut by 4 bases and J by 9 bases, with 10 bases left in between. Germline V CDR1 and CDR2: MNHNS, SASEGT. The CDR3 loop spans 12 amino acids. CDR3 in DNA: TGTGCCAGCAGTGGTACGAGGACTGAGCAGTTCTTC. It translates to CASSGTRTEQFF.

This clonotype has only a few counts. The V and J genes are TRBV18 and TRBJ2-6; perhaps TRBD1 as D (5 bases). Germline V lookup: CDR1 KGHSH, CDR2 LQKENI. The CDR3 has 15 residues. The V gene lost 5 bases and the J gene lost 2 bases, with 10 bases spanning the gap. The CDR3 loop reads CASSITTAGANVLTF. In DNA, the CDR3 is TGTGCCAGCTCAATAACGACAGCTGGGGCCAACGTCCTGACTTTC.